This T cell receptor (beta chain) was retrieved from a study of T cells in Graves' hyperthyroidism and ophthalmopathy. Patients were excluded for uncontrolled infection, other autoimmune disease, pregnancy or lactation. CDR3 length: 13 residues. Germline V gives CDR1 SNHLY, CDR2 FYNNEI. Trimming removed 8 bases at V and 2 bases at J, with 12 bases between. In its sample, this clonotype was seen many times. The investigators amplified TCR beta CDR3 regions from RNA transcripts. Carried out on the TCR CDR3, a first-round RT-PCR used the HTBI primer set. TCRdb analysed the multiplex PCR reads with MiXCR anew, one entry per CDR3 protein. The sample carries a few hundred thousand distinct CDR3 sequences, 15% recorded once.

The J gene is TRBJ1-2, the V gene TRBV2; D gene uncertain. Material: blood. The clonotype comes from a woman aged 25 to 39 with Graves' hyperthyroidism. The CDR3 DNA sequence: TGTGCCAGCGTGGGCAGTTCCAACTATGGCTACACCTTC. The encoded protein is CASVGSSNYGYTF.